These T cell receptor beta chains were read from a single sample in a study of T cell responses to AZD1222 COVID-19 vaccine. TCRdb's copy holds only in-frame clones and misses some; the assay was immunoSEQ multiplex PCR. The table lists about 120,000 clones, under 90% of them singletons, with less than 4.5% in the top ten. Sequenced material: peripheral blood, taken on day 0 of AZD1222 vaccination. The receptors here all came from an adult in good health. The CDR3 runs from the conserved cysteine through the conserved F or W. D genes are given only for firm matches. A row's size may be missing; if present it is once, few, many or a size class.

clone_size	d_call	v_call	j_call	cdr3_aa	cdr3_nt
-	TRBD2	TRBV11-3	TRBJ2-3	CASSSGLAVTDTQYF	TGTGCCAGCAGCTCCGGACTAGCGGTCACAGATACGCAGTATTTT
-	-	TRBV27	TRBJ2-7	CASSLTSNLYEQYF	TGTGCCAGCAGTTTAACCAGTAACCTTTACGAGCAGTACTTC
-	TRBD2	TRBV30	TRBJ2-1	CAWTLVEGGEQFF	TGTGCCTGGACCCTAGTTGAGGGAGGGGAGCAGTTCTTC
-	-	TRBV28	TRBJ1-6	CASTSGTDYNSPLHF	TGTGCCAGCACATCCGGGACCGATTATAATTCACCCCTCCACTTT
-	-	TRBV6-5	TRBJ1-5	CASSRGGNQPQHF	TGTGCCAGTTCTCGGGGAGGGAATCAGCCCCAGCATTTT
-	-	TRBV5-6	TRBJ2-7	CASSLGQGSLEQYF	TGTGCCAGCAGCTTGGGTCAGGGGTCCCTCGAGCAGTACTTC
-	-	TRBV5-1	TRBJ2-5	CASSLSGEARETQYF	TGCGCCAGCAGCTTGTCGGGGGAGGCTCGGGAGACCCAGTACTTC
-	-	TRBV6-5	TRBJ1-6	CASRPGVSPLHF	TGTGCCAGCCGCCCAGGGGTTTCACCCCTCCACTTT
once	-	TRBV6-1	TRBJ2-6	CASSEAVPPGANVLTF	TGTGCCAGCAGTGAGGCCGTACCCCCGGGGGCCAACGTCCTGACTTTC
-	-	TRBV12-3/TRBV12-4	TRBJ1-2	CASSFGSYGYTF	TGTGCCAGCAGTTTCGGTAGCTATGGCTACACCTTC
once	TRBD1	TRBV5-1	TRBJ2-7	CASSSAGTGKEQYF	TGCGCCAGCAGCTCAGCCGGGACAGGGAAGGAGCAGTACTTC
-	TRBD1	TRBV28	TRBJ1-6	CASTPGQGHSPLHF	TGTGCCAGCACCCCGGGACAGGGACATTCACCCCTCCACTTT
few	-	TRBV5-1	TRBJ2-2	CASSLVSRTVGGELFF	TGCGCCAGCAGCTTAGTCTCCCGGACAGTCGGAGGGGAGCTGTTTTTT
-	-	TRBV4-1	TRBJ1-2	CASSQAQGRKNYGYTF	TGCGCCAGCAGCCAAGCTCAGGGGAGGAAAAACTATGGCTACACCTTC
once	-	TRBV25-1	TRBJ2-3	CASSVPAKGSTDTQYF	TGTGCCAGCAGTGTTCCGGCCAAGGGGAGCACAGATACGCAGTATTTT
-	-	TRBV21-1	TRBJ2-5	CASSKNSGTSVDEGAQYF	TGTGCCAGCAGCAAAAACTCCGGGACTAGCGTCGACGAGGGGGCCCAGTACTTC
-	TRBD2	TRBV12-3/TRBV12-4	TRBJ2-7	CASSLAGGPEQYF	TGTGCCAGCAGTTTAGCGGGAGGGCCCGAGCAGTACTTC
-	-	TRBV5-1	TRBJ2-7	CASSLASEQYF	TGCGCCAGCAGCTTAGCGAGCGAGCAGTACTTC
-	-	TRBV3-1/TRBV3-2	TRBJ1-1	CASSRNTEAFF	TGTGCCAGCAGCAGGAACACTGAAGCTTTCTTT
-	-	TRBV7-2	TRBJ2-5	CASSFPPAIGQYF	TGTGCCAGCAGCTTCCCCCCGGCCATTGGTCAGTACTTC
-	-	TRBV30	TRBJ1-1	CAWSVPPRRGGFRNTEAFF	TGTGCCTGGAGTGTACCGCCCCGCCGGGGGGGCTTTAGGAACACTGAAGCTTTCTTT
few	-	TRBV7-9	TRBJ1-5	CASSPVAGSQPQHF	TGTGCCAGCAGCCCCGTCGCAGGCTCCCAGCCCCAGCATTTT
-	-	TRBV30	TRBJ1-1	CAWSSGGGYTEAFF	TGTGCCTGGAGTTCCGGCGGGGGCTACACTGAAGCTTTCTTT
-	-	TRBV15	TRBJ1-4	CATRGTEAANEKLFF	TGTGCCACCAGGGGGACGGAGGCAGCTAATGAAAAACTGTTTTTT
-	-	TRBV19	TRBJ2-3	CASSIQVSGTDTQYF	TGTGCCAGTAGTATTCAGGTGAGCGGCACAGATACGCAGTATTTT
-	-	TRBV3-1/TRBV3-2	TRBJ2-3	CASSLGATDTQYF	TGTGCCAGCAGCCTCGGGGCCACAGATACGCAGTATTTT
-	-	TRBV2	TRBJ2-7	CASTASDSYEQYF	TGTGCCAGCACGGCGTCTGACTCCTACGAGCAGTACTTC
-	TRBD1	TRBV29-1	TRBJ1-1	CSVKVSRGLEAFF	TGCAGCGTTAAGGTGTCCAGGGGGCTGGAAGCTTTCTTT
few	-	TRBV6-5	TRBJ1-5	CASSYSSGWPQHF	TGTGCCAGCAGTTACTCTTCAGGCTGGCCCCAGCATTTT